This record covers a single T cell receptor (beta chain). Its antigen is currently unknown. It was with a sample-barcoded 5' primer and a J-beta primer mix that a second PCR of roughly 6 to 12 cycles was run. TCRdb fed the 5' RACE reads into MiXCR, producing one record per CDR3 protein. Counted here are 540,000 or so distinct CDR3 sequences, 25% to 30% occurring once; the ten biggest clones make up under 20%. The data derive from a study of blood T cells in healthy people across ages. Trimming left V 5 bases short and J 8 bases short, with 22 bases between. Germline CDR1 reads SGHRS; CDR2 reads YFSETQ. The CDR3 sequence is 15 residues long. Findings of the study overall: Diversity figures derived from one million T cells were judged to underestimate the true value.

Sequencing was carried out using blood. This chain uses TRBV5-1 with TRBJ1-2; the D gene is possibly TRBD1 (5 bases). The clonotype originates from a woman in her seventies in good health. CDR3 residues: CASSLTPTDLEGYTF. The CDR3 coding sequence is TGCGCCAGCAGTCTTACGCCGACAGACCTTGAAGGCTACACCTTC.